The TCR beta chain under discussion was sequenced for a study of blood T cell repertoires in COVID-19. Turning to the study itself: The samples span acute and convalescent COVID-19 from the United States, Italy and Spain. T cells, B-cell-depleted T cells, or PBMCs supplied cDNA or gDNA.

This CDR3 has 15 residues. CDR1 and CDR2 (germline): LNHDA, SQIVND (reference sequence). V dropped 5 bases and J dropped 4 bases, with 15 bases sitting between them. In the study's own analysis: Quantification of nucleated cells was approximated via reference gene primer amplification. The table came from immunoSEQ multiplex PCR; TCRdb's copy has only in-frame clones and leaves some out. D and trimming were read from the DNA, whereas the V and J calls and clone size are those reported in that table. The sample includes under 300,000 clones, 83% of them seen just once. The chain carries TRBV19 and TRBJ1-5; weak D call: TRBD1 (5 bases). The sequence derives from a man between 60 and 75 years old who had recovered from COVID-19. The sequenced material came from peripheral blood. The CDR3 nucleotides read TGTGCCAGTAGTGCTAGCGGGACCCAGAATCAGCCCCAGCATTTT. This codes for CASSASGTQNQPQHF.